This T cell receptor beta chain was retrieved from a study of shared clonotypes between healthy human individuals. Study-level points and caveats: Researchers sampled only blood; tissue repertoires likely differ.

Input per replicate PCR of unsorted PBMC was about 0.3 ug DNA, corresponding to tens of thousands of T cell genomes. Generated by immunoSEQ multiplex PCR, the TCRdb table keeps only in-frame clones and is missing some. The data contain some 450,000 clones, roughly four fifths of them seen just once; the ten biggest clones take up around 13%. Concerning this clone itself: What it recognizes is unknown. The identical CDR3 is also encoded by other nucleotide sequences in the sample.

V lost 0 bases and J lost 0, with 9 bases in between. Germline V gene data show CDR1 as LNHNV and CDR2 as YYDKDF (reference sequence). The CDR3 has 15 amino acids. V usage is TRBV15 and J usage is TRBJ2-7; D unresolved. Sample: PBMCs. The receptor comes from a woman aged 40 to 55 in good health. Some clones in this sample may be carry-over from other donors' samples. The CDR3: CATSRDPGGSYEQYF. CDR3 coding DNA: TGTGCCACCAGCAGAGATCCAGGCGGCTCCTACGAGCAGTACTTC.